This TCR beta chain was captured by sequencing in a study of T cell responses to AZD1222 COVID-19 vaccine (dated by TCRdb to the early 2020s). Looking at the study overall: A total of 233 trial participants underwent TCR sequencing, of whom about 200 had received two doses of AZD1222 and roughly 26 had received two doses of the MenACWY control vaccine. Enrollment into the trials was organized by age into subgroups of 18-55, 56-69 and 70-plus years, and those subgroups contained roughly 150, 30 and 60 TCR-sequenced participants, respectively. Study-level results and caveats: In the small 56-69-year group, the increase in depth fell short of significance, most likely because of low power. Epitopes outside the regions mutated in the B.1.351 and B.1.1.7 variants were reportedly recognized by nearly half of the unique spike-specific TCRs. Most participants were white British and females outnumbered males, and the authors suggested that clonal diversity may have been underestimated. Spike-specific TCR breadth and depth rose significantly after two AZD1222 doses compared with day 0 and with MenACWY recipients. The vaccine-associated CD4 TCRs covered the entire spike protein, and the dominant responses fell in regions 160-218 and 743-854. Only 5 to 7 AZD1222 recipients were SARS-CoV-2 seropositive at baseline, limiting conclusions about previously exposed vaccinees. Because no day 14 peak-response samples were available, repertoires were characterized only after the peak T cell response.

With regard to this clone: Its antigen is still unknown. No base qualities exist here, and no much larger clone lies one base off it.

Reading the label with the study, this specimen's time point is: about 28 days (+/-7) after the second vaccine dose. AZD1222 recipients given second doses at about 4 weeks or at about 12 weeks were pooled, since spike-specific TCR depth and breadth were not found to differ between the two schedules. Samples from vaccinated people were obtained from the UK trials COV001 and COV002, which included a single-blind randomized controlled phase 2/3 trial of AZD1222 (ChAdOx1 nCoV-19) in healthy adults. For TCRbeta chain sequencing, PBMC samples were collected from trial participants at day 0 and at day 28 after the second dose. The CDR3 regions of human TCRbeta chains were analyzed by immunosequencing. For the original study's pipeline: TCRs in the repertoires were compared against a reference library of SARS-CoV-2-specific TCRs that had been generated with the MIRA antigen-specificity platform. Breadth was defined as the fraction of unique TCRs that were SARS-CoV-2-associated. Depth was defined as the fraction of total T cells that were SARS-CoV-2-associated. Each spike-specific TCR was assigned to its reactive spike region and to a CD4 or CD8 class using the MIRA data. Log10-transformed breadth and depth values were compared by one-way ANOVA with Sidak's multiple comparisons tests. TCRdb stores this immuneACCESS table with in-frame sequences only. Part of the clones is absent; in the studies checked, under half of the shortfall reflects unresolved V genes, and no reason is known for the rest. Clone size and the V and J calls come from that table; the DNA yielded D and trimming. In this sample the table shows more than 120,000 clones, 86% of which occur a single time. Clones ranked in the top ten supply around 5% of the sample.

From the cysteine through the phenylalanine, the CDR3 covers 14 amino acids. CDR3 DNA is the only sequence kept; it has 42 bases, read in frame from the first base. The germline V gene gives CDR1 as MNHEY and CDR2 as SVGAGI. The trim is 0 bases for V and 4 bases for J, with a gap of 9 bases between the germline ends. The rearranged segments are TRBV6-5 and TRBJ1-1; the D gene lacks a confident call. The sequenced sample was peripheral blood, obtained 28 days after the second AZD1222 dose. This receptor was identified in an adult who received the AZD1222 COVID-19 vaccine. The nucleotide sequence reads TGTGCCAGCAGTTACTCGTTGAGTGGCACTGAAGCTTTCTTT. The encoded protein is CASSYSLSGTEAFF.